The text below deals with one T cell receptor (beta chain). With V trimmed by 5 bases and J by 2 bases, 11 bases remained unmatched. The CDR3 is 16 amino acids. Germline loops: CDR1 MNHEY, CDR2 SMNVEV (reference sequence). The repertoire was sequenced with immunoSEQ multiplex PCR; TCRdb's copy has only in-frame clones and lacks some. The repertoire holds some 260,000 clones, with about 80% as singletons. This record comes from a study of blood T cell repertoires in COVID-19. Study background: Samples representing acute and convalescent COVID-19 were sourced from the United States, Italy and Spain.

This receptor was taken from a man older than 75 with acute or convalescent COVID-19. Sequencing was carried out using peripheral blood. This chain uses TRBV27 with TRBJ2-5, with TRBD1 matching 7 bases. CDR3 region: CASSPFGTALQETQYF. The CDR3 region has the DNA TGTGCCAGCAGTCCTTTCGGGACAGCATTACAAGAGACCCAGTACTTC.